The sequence of this T cell receptor (beta chain) was determined in a study of T cell responses to AZD1222 COVID-19 vaccine (dated by TCRdb to about 2021). Notes on the research overall: Because spike-specific TCR depth and breadth did not differ between the two schedules, AZD1222 recipients who got a second dose at roughly 4 weeks were pooled with those who got a second dose at roughly 12 weeks. TCR sequencing was performed for 230 to 250 trial participants, of whom 200 to 210 were given two doses of AZD1222 and around 25 were given two doses of MenACWY control vaccine. Trial participants were enrolled into age subgroups of 18-55, 56-69 and 70-plus years, which contained 148, 28 and 57 TCR-sequenced participants, respectively. The investigation overall reported the following: The 56-69-year group was small, and its depth increase did not reach significance, likely because of low power. Conclusions about previously exposed vaccinees are limited because only six or seven AZD1222 recipients were SARS-CoV-2 seropositive at baseline. Most participants were white British and females outnumbered males, and the authors suggested that clonal diversity may have been underestimated. Epitopes outside the regions mutated in the B.1.351 and B.1.1.7 variants were reportedly recognized by nearly half of the unique spike-specific TCRs. Because no day 14 peak-response samples were available, the repertoires could be characterized only after the peak T cell response. The vaccine-associated CD4 TCRs covered the entire spike protein, and the dominant responses fell in regions 160-218 and 743-854. A significant rise in spike-specific TCR breadth and depth was observed after two AZD1222 doses relative to day 0 and relative to MenACWY recipients.

This clone has only a few counts. The antigen it recognizes is unknown. No base-level quality is on record; no much larger clone is a single base apart. Sample time point, as interpreted from the label and publication: baseline before first vaccination. Samples from vaccinated people were obtained from the UK trials COV001 and COV002, which included a single-blind randomized controlled phase 2/3 trial of AZD1222 (ChAdOx1 nCoV-19) in healthy adults. For TCRbeta chain sequencing, PBMC samples from trial participants were taken at day 0 and at day 28 after the second dose. The CDR3 regions of human TCRbeta chains were analyzed by immunosequencing. The paper's data handling went like this. Repertoire TCRs were matched against a reference library of SARS-CoV-2-specific TCRs generated with the MIRA antigen-specificity platform. Breadth was defined as the fraction of unique TCRs that were SARS-CoV-2-associated. Depth was defined as the fraction of total T cells that were SARS-CoV-2-associated. Using the MIRA data, each spike-specific TCR was mapped to the spike region that the TCR reacts to and placed in a CD4 or CD8 class. Log10-transformed breadth and depth values were compared by one-way ANOVA with Sidak's multiple comparisons tests. Not all clones reach the TCRdb copy of this immuneACCESS table, which keeps in-frame sequences only. Checked studies attribute under half of the gap to unresolved V genes and leave the rest unexplained. The V and J calls and clone size were taken over from that table, and D and trimming were inferred from the DNA. The sample yields 130,000 to 150,000 clones; 70% to 90% were counted once. Of the sample, about 14% falls within the top ten clones.

The TCR comes from an adult in good health. The sequences come from peripheral blood, collected on day 0 of AZD1222 vaccination.

CDR3 sequence: CATSRDPSNSGNTIYF. The DNA reads as follows: TGTGCCACCAGCAGAGACCCCAGCAACTCTGGAAACACCATATATTTT. This chain is built from TRBV15 and TRBJ1-3; the D gene cannot be resolved reliably. V gives up 0 bases and J gives up 0 bases, and the segment between their germline ends measures 9 bases. From cysteine to phenylalanine, the CDR3 is 16 amino acids long. Only CDR3 DNA remains: 48 bases, in frame from the first base. The germline V gene encodes CDR1 LNHNV and CDR2 YYDKDF (reference sequence).